The next 21 T cell receptor beta chains were all read from a single sample in a study of T-cell memory formation after mild COVID-19. A single record per CDR3 protein comes from TCRdb applying MiXCR to the 5' RACE reads. This table has 580,000 or so distinct CDR3 sequences, 15% to 20% appearing once. Source material: PBMCs or a T cell subset sorted from them (not recorded which). The receptors shown here come from an adult woman who had mild COVID-19 (a few samples of this study predate the infection). Cell type and time point are not known.

This clonotype was seen a handful of times. This chain joins TRBV25-1 and TRBJ1-6, with a weak D call TRBD1 (6 bases). This CDR3 comprises 15 residues. In germline, CDR1 is MGHDK, CDR2 SYGVNS. The germline V and J ends were trimmed by 6 bases and 7 bases, with 16 bases remaining between them. CDR3 sequence: CASSGWGARNSPLHF. The DNA of the CDR3 is TGTGCCAGCAGCGGCTGGGGGGCGAGGAATTCACCCCTCCACTTT.

This clonotype has a count of ten or more. V gene TRBV6-5 combines with J gene TRBJ2-7; D gene ambiguous. Germline assignment: CDR1 MNHEY and CDR2 SVGAGI. The CDR3 has 13 residues. Trimming cost V 2 bases and J 0 bases, with 5 bases left between them. CDR3 nucleotide sequence: TGTGCCAGCAGTTACAGGTCCTCCTACGAGCAGTACTTC. The encoded protein is CASSYRSSYEQYF.

The J gene is TRBJ1-2, the V gene TRBV5-1; 7 bases agree with TRBD1. The V gene's germline CDR1 is SGHRS and CDR2 YFSETQ. CDR3 length: 14 amino acids. The ends lost 0 bases at V and 6 bases at J; junction bases unmatched: 5. The CDR3 DNA sequence: TGCGCCAGCAGCTTGGCCACAGGGGTTGATGGCTACACCTTC. It encodes CASSLATGVDGYTF.

This sequence joins TRBV3-1 and TRBJ2-3; D might be TRBD2 (5 bases). CDR3 size: 12 residues. Trimming left V 1 base short and J 7 bases short, with 6 bases between. The germline V gene encodes CDR1 LGHDT and CDR2 YNNKEL (reference sequence). CDR3 DNA sequence: TGTGCCAGCAGCCAAGGCGGGTATACGCAGTATTTT. Translating gives CASSQGGYTQYF.

This sequence joins TRBV12-3 or TRBV12-4 and TRBJ1-3; D possibly corresponds to TRBD1 (5 bases). The CDR3 loop spans 15 amino acids. The V end lost 6 bases, the J end lost 3 bases, and 15 bases lay between the germline ends. As DNA, the CDR3 is TGTGCCAGCAGCCCTGGACACGGGTATGGAAACACCATATATTTT. This translates into CASSPGHGYGNTIYF.

V gene TRBV18 combines with J gene TRBJ2-6; no reliable D call. Trimming cost V 1 base and J 2 bases, with 3 bases left between them. Looked up from germline, CDR1 is KGHSH and CDR2 is LQKENI. This CDR3 comprises 14 residues. The CDR3 protein is CASSPQPGANVLTF. CDR3 nucleotides: TGTGCCAGCTCACCACAGCCTGGGGCCAACGTCCTGACTTTC.

This clonotype showed up many times. This chain links TRBV24-1 with TRBJ2-7; 9 nucleotides agree with TRBD2. Germline CDR1 KGHDR, CDR2 SFDVKD. J gave up 5 bases and V 4 bases, and 5 bases lay outside the gene matches. The CDR3 consists of 14 residues. The CDR3 DNA sequence: TGTGCCACCAGTGAGAGCGGGAGGAAGAACGAGCAGTACTTC. This codes for CATSESGRKNEQYF.

This clonotype was counted only a few times. J is TRBJ2-7 and V is TRBV12-3 or TRBV12-4; D remains unclear. This CDR3 comprises 13 residues. Trimming left V 7 bases short and J 3 bases short, with 13 bases between. The CDR3 here is CASTSAYGYEQYF. In nucleotides, the CDR3 is TGTGCCAGCACCTCGGCGTACGGCTACGAGCAGTACTTC.

The chain joins TRBV12-3 or TRBV12-4 to TRBJ2-5; TRBD2 is a possible D gene (6 bases). V dropped 8 bases and J dropped 13 bases, with 26 bases sitting between them. CDR3 size: 14 residues. CDR3 region: CASRPGGAPRSPYF. The CDR3 DNA sequence: TGTGCCAGCCGCCCGGGCGGGGCACCTAGGTCGCCGTACTTC.

Only a few counts were recorded for this clonotype. The chain has TRBV19 and TRBJ2-2, with 7 bases that match TRBD2. CDR1 is LNHDA and CDR2 is SQIVND in the germline V gene (reference sequence). With V trimmed by 5 bases and J by 6 bases, 6 bases remained unmatched. This CDR3 is 14 amino acids long. The CDR3 DNA follows: TGTGCCAGTAGTGCGGACGGACTAGCCGGGGAGCTGTTTTTT. It specifies CASSADGLAGELFF.

This clonotype was counted between two and nine times. The CDR3 DNA reads TGTGCCAGCAGGACCGGGGGGGATACGCAGTATTTT. Translating gives CASRTGGDTQYF. The rearrangement uses TRBV6-5 and TRBJ2-3; 7 bases are shared with TRBD2. J gave up 6 bases and V 6 bases, and 3 bases lay outside the gene matches. This CDR3 region has 12 residues. Germline V CDR1 and CDR2: MNHEY, SVGAGI.

This chain connects TRBV20-1 to TRBJ2-1; no clear D. The CDR3 has 15 amino acids. CDR1 and CDR2 from the germline V gene are DFQATT and SNEGSKA (reference sequence). V lost 1 base to trimming and J lost 0 bases, with 10 bases between them. In DNA, the CDR3 is TGCAGTGCTAGAGGCACACAGAACTCCTACAATGAGCAGTTCTTC. This encodes CSARGTQNSYNEQFF.

The chain couples TRBV4-1 to TRBJ2-3; 11 bases agree with TRBD2. The V and J ends lost 4 bases and 2 bases, in that order; junction bases with no gene match: 14. Germline values: CDR1 MGHRA, CDR2 YSYEKL. The CDR3 has 19 amino acids. The CDR3 loop reads CASSPSRLAGGKNTDTQYF. The CDR3 nucleotides are TGCGCCAGCAGCCCGAGCCGTCTAGCGGGGGGAAAGAACACAGATACGCAGTATTTT.

CDR3 sequence: CASSPRSGGGQPQHF. CDR3 nucleotides: TGTGCCAGCTCACCACGGTCAGGGGGCGGTCAGCCCCAGCATTTT. The chain couples TRBV18 to TRBJ1-5, with 8 positions matching TRBD1. V lost 1 base to trimming and J lost 6 bases; unmatched junction nucleotides: 5. The CDR3 is 15 residues long. Germline-derived CDR1 and CDR2 are KGHSH and LQKENI. Variable domain in full (rest from reference TRBV18 and TRBJ1-5): NAGVMQNPRHLVRRRGQEARLRCSPMKGHSHVYWYRQLPEEGLKFMVYLQKENIIDESGMPKERFSAEFPKEGPSILRIQQVVRGDSAAYFCASSPRSGGGQPQHFGDGTRLSIL.

This clonotype was observed at least ten times. This chain joins TRBV6-2 or TRBV6-3 and TRBJ2-3; 14 nucleotides match TRBD2. From germline, CDR1 is MNHEY and CDR2 SVGEGT. V lost 5 bases to trimming and J lost 0 bases; unmatched junction nucleotides: 4. CDR3 length equals 17 residues. Here the CDR3 DNA reads TGTGCCAGCAGTCCGGGACTAGCGGGAGCTAGCACAGATACGCAGTATTTT. Amino acid sequence: CASSPGLAGASTDTQYF.

This rearrangement joins TRBV30 to TRBJ1-6; unclear D gene. Germline lookup yields CDR1 GTSNPN and CDR2 SVGIG (reference sequence). This CDR3 has 16 amino acids. Trimming cost V 3 bases and J 4 bases, with 16 bases left between them. The DNA of the CDR3 is TGTGCCTGGAGCGCACCTAGGACGGAATATAATTCACCCCTCCACTTT. As protein: CAWSAPRTEYNSPLHF. The full variable domain, its missing parts supplied by reference TRBV30 and TRBJ1-6, is SQTIHQWPATLVQPVGSPLSLECTVEGTSNPNLYWYRQAAGRGLQLLFYSVGIGQISSEVPQNLSASRPQDRQFILSSKKLLLSDSGFYLCAWSAPRTEYNSPLHFGNGTRLTVT.

The chain recombines TRBV2 with TRBJ1-3, with D unclear. Germline CDR1 SNHLY, CDR2 FYNNEI. V was clipped by 6 bases and J by 0 bases, with 12 bases between them. CDR3 size: 15 residues. The DNA for the CDR3 is TGTGCCAGCAGCCAAATGACGCACTCTGGAAACACCATATATTTT. It translates to CASSQMTHSGNTIYF.

In this sample, this clonotype turned up a few times. This chain uses TRBV12-3 or TRBV12-4 with TRBJ2-5, with 9 bases lining up with TRBD2. V trimming: 4 bases; J trimming: 1 base; junction bases outside the gene matches: 4. The CDR3 covers 15 residues. This CDR3 reads CASSSTSGPQETQYF. The CDR3 nucleotides read TGTGCCAGCAGTTCGACTAGCGGACCCCAAGAGACCCAGTACTTC.

This clonotype has more than one count but fewer than ten. The chain combines TRBV7-9 with TRBJ2-1; TRBD1 aligns across 10 bases. V was pared by 4 bases and J by 6 bases, with 6 bases of the junction left unmatched. Germline values: CDR1 SEHNR, CDR2 FQNEAQ (reference sequence). CDR3 length: 15 amino acids. In DNA form, the CDR3 reads TGTGCCAGCAGCTCACCGGGACAGGGGATCAATGAGCAGTTCTTC. Translating gives CASSSPGQGINEQFF.

V and J are TRBV12-3 or TRBV12-4 and TRBJ2-7; D remains unclear. Trimming removed 5 bases at V and 6 bases at J, with 14 bases between. The CDR3 is 13 amino acids. In nucleotides, the CDR3 is TGTGCCAGCAGTCCCCGAGGAATCTCCGAGCAGTACTTC. Its protein is CASSPRGISEQYF.

This clonotype was seen a handful of times. The rearrangement joins TRBV27 to TRBJ1-5; TRBD1 matches at 9 bases. Germline CDR1 MNHEY, CDR2 SMNVEV (reference sequence). The trim removed 2 bases at V and 4 bases at J, leaving 6 bases unmatched. The CDR3 is 16 amino acids. The CDR3 here is CASSLTGQGWNQPQHF. For the CDR3, the DNA is TGTGCCAGCAGTTTAACCGGACAGGGGTGGAATCAGCCCCAGCATTTT.